These T cell receptor beta chains were read from a single sample in a study of OX40 agonist ivuxolimab in advanced cancers. TCRdb keeps only in-frame clones here, not all; method: immunoSEQ multiplex PCR. The data contain over 50,000 clones, approximately 89% of them seen just once; the ten biggest clones take up 18%. The sample was CD4+ or CD8+ T cells sorted from blood, taken in a trial of the OX40 agonist ivuxolimab. Receptor source: an adult with an advanced solid tumor such as melanoma, head and neck, liver or kidney cancer. The CDR3 runs from the conserved cysteine through the conserved F or W. The D gene is left open where the match is weak. Where a row states a size, it is once, few, many or the class of an expanded clone; other rows omit it.

clone size: -
V gene: TRBV6-5
D gene: TRBD2
CDR3 length: 15
J gene: TRBJ2-1
CDR3 protein: CASSFFSGSRNEQFF
CDR3 DNA: TGTGCCAGCAGTTTCTTTAGCGGGAGTCGGAATGAGCAGTTCTTC

clone size: -
V gene: TRBV7-9
D gene: TRBD1
CDR3 length: 16
J gene: TRBJ2-1
CDR3 protein: CASSPTGGHKTNEQFF
CDR3 DNA: TGTGCCAGCAGCCCAACAGGGGGCCACAAGACCAATGAGCAGTTCTTC

clone size: -
V gene: TRBV29-1
D gene: -
CDR3 length: 14
J gene: TRBJ1-5
CDR3 protein: CSVHEGGADQPQHF
CDR3 DNA: TGCAGCGTTCACGAGGGGGGTGCGGACCAGCCCCAGCATTTT

clone size: -
V gene: TRBV5-1
D gene: -
CDR3 length: 15
J gene: TRBJ1-1
CDR3 protein: CASSLNGIVGPEAFF
CDR3 DNA: TGCGCCAGCAGCTTGAACGGAATTGTGGGACCTGAAGCTTTCTTT

clone size: -
V gene: TRBV28
D gene: -
CDR3 length: 14
J gene: TRBJ2-1
CDR3 protein: CASSTQGSGDEQFF
CDR3 DNA: TGTGCCAGCAGTACACAGGGCAGTGGAGATGAGCAGTTCTTC

clone size: -
V gene: TRBV11-2
D gene: -
CDR3 length: 16
J gene: TRBJ2-7
CDR3 protein: CASSLDQAELAYEQYF
CDR3 DNA: TGTGCCAGCAGCTTAGATCAGGCAGAGCTCGCCTACGAGCAGTACTTC

clone size: -
V gene: TRBV11-2
D gene: -
CDR3 length: 15
J gene: TRBJ2-7
CDR3 protein: CASSFVVSKIYEQYF
CDR3 DNA: TGTGCCAGCAGCTTCGTGGTCAGTAAAATCTACGAGCAGTACTTC

clone size: -
V gene: TRBV11-2
D gene: -
CDR3 length: 14
J gene: TRBJ2-2
CDR3 protein: CASSYGRTAGELFF
CDR3 DNA: TGTGCCAGCAGCTACGGGAGAACGGCCGGGGAGCTGTTTTTT

clone size: -
V gene: TRBV25-1
D gene: -
CDR3 length: 15
J gene: TRBJ2-3
CDR3 protein: CASSEVAGNTDTQYF
CDR3 DNA: TGTGCCAGCAGTGAAGTCGCGGGAAACACAGATACGCAGTATTTT

clone size: -
V gene: TRBV4-3
D gene: -
CDR3 length: 15
J gene: TRBJ2-7
CDR3 protein: CASSPGAYDSYEQYF
CDR3 DNA: TGCGCCAGCAGCCCAGGGGCGTATGACTCCTACGAGCAGTACTTC

clone size: -
V gene: TRBV25-1
D gene: -
CDR3 length: 17
J gene: TRBJ2-2
CDR3 protein: CASSEYPLGTNTGELFF
CDR3 DNA: TGTGCCAGCAGTGAATACCCCTTGGGGACCAACACCGGGGAGCTGTTTTTT

clone size: -
V gene: TRBV9
D gene: -
CDR3 length: 14
J gene: TRBJ2-7
CDR3 protein: CASSVVATPYEQYF
CDR3 DNA: TGTGCCAGCAGCGTAGTGGCCACCCCCTACGAGCAGTACTTC

clone size: -
V gene: TRBV28
D gene: TRBD1
CDR3 length: 13
J gene: TRBJ2-5
CDR3 protein: CASRRQGEETQYF
CDR3 DNA: TGTGCCAGCAGACGACAGGGAGAAGAGACCCAGTACTTC

clone size: once
V gene: TRBV4-2
D gene: -
CDR3 length: 15
J gene: TRBJ1-5
CDR3 protein: CASSQARAVSQPQHF
CDR3 DNA: TGTGCCAGCAGCCAGGCCCGGGCAGTCTCTCAGCCCCAGCATTTT

clone size: few
V gene: TRBV13
D gene: -
CDR3 length: 15
J gene: TRBJ1-1
CDR3 protein: CASSLEPGLNTEAFF
CDR3 DNA: TGTGCCAGCAGCTTAGAGCCGGGTCTGAACACTGAAGCTTTCTTT

clone size: -
V gene: TRBV28
D gene: TRBD2
CDR3 length: 14
J gene: TRBJ2-1
CDR3 protein: CASSLVTSGNYQFF
CDR3 DNA: TGTGCCAGCAGTTTAGTAACTAGCGGAAATTACCAGTTCTTC

clone size: -
V gene: TRBV4-2
D gene: -
CDR3 length: 16
J gene: TRBJ1-4
CDR3 protein: CASSQKGGGDNEKLFF
CDR3 DNA: TGTGCCAGCAGCCAAAAAGGAGGGGGAGATAATGAAAAACTGTTTTTT

clone size: -
V gene: TRBV7-8
D gene: TRBD1
CDR3 length: 15
J gene: TRBJ1-1
CDR3 protein: CASSLAKTGKTEAFF
CDR3 DNA: TGTGCCAGCAGCTTAGCTAAGACAGGGAAGACTGAAGCTTTCTTT

clone size: -
V gene: TRBV2
D gene: -
CDR3 length: 12
J gene: TRBJ2-1
CDR3 protein: CASSDELNEQFF
CDR3 DNA: TGTGCCAGCAGTGATGAGCTCAATGAGCAGTTCTTC